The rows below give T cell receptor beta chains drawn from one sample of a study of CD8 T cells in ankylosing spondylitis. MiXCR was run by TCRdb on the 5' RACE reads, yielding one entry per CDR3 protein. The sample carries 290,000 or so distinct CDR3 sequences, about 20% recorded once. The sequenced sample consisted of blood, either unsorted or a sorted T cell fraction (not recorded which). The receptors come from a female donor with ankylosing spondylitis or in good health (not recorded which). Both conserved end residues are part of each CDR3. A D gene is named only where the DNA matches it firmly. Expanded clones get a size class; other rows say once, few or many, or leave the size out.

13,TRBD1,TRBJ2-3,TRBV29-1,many,TGCAGCGTGGGACAGACGTGGACAGATACGCAGTATTTT,CSVGQTWTDTQYF
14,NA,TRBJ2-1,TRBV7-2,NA,TGTGCCAGCAGCTTAGTTCGGTTAGGTAATGAGCAGTTCTTC,CASSLVRLGNEQFF
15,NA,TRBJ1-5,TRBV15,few,TGTGCCACCAGCGAGATCACGGGTTTACGGCAGCCCCAGCATTTT,CATSEITGLRQPQHF
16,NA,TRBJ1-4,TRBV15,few,TGTGCCACCAGCAGAGAAGGTTTTGCAACTAATGAAAAACTGTTTTTT,CATSREGFATNEKLFF
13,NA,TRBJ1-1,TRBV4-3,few,TGCGCCAGCCGAGGCCTCAAGAACACTGAAGCTTTCTTT,CASRGLKNTEAFF
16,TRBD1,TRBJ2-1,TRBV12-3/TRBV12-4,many,TGTGCCAGCAGTTTTTCCGGGACAGGAATCTACAATGAGCAGTTCTTC,CASSFSGTGIYNEQFF
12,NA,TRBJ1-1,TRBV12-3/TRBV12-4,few,TGTGCCAGCAGTTTAAGTGCAACTGAAGCTTTCTTT,CASSLSATEAFF
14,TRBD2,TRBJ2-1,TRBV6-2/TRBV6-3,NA,TGTGCCAGCAGCCATAGCGGGAGGGCCCTGAGGCAGTTCTTC,CASSHSGRALRQFF
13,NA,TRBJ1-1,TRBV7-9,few,TGTGCCAGCAGCTCACCGGGGAGCACTGAAGCTTTCTTT,CASSSPGSTEAFF
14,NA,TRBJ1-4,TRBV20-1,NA,TGCAGTGCTAGAGATCGCGAAACTAATGAAAAACTGTTTTTT,CSARDRETNEKLFF
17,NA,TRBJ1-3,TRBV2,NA,TGTGCCAGCAGACCTTTGGGCAGCACCTCCTCTGGAAACACCATATATTTT,CASRPLGSTSSGNTIYF
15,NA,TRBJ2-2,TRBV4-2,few,TGTGCCAGCAGCCAAGGGGCGCGGTCGGCCGGGGAGCTGTTTTTT,CASSQGARSAGELFF
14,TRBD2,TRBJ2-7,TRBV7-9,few,TGTGCCAGCACCCCGGCGGGGGGGATGGATGAGCAGTACTTC,CASTPAGGMDEQYF
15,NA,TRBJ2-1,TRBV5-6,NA,TGTGCCAGCAGCTTGAGTAGCAGGAGTAGGGATGAGCAGTTCTTC,CASSLSSRSRDEQFF
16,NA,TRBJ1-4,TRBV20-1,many,TGCAGTGCTAGTAGTAGCCGGGGACTCACTAATGAAAAACTGTTTTTT,CSASSSRGLTNEKLFF
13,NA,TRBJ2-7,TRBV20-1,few,TGCAGTGCTAGTACTCACACCGACTACGAGCAGTACTTC,CSASTHTDYEQYF
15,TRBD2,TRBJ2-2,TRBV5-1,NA,TGCGCCAGCAGCCAGCGGGAGCTCTACACCGGGGAGCTGTTTTTT,CASSQRELYTGELFF
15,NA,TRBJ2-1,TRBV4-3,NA,TGCGCCAGCAGCCAAGACCCGAGCTCCTACAATGAGCAGTTCTTC,CASSQDPSSYNEQFF
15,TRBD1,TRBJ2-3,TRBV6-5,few,TGTGCCAGCAGTTACTCCACAGGGGTGAAGGATACGCAGTATTTT,CASSYSTGVKDTQYF
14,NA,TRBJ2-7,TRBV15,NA,TGTGCCACCAGCCCCCGGGACTTCTCCTACGAGCAGTACTTC,CATSPRDFSYEQYF
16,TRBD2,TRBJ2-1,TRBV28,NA,TGTGCCAGCAGCCTAGCGGGAGGGCCTCGGTACAATGAGCAGTTCTTC,CASSLAGGPRYNEQFF
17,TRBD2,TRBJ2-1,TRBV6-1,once,TGTGCCAGCAGTGTGCCTAGCGGGTACAATCGCGGCAATGAGCAGTTCTTC,CASSVPSGYNRGNEQFF
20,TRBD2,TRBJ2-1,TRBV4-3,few,TGCGCCAGCAGCCAAGGGGATAGCGGGAGGGCCACCTCGTCCTACAATGAGCAGTTCTTC,CASSQGDSGRATSSYNEQFF
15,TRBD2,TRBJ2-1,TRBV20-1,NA,TGCAGTGCTCGGACTAGCGGGAGACCCTACAATGAGCAGTTCTTC,CSARTSGRPYNEQFF
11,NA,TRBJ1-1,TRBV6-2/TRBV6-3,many,TGTGCCAGTAGTCAGGGCACTGAAGCTTTCTTT,CASSQGTEAFF
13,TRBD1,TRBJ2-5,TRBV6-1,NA,TGTGCCACCCTGGGACAGGGGGTAAAGACCCAGTACTTC,CATLGQGVKTQYF
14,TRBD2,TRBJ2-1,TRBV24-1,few,TGTGCCACCAGTGGCGGGGGGGCAGTGACTGAGCAGTTCTTC,CATSGGGAVTEQFF
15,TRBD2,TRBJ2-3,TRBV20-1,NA,TGCAGTGCTTGGGTTAGCGGGAGTGGCGCAGATACGCAGTATTTT,CSAWVSGSGADTQYF
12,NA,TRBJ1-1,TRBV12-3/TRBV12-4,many,TGTGCCAGCAGTTTAAGGCGGACTGAAGCTTTCTTT,CASSLRRTEAFF
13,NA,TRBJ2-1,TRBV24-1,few,TGTGCCACCAGTGCGGGTCTTGGGAATGAGCAGTTCTTC,CATSAGLGNEQFF
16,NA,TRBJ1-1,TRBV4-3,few,TGCGCCAGCAGCCAAGTTCCCGGAAGAGGGGTCACTGAAGCTTTCTTT,CASSQVPGRGVTEAFF
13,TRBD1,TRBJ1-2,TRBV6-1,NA,TGTGCCAGCAGTCAAGGGACAGGGAGGCACTACACCTTC,CASSQGTGRHYTF
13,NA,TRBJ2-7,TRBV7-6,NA,TGTGCCAGCAGCTTAAACATAGGCTACGAGCAGTACTTC,CASSLNIGYEQYF
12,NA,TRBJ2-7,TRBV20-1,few,TGCAGTGCTAGAACGGTCTCCTACGAGCAGTACTTC,CSARTVSYEQYF
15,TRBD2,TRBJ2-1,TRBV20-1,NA,TGCAGTGCTATCCCAGGACTAGCGGGAATTAGGGAGCAGTTCTTC,CSAIPGLAGIREQFF
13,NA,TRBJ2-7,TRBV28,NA,TGTGCCAGCAGTTTCGGTGGAATAGGTGAGCAGTACTTC,CASSFGGIGEQYF
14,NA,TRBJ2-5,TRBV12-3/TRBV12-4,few,TGTGCCAGCAAGGCCCTGGAGGGGGGGGAGACCCAGTACTTC,CASKALEGGETQYF
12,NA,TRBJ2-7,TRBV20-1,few,TGCAGTGCTAGCGGGAAGAGGGTCGAGCAGTACTTC,CSASGKRVEQYF
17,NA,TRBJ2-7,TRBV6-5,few,TGTGCCAGCAGTTACTCGGGGGTAGGGACGGCACCCTACGAGCAGTACTTC,CASSYSGVGTAPYEQYF
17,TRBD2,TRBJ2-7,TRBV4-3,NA,TGCGCCAGCAGCCAAGAGACGGGACTAGAAATTTCCTACGAGCAGTACTTC,CASSQETGLEISYEQYF
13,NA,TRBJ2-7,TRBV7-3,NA,TGTGCCAGCAGCCCGATCCGAACACGGGAGCAGTACTTC,CASSPIRTREQYF
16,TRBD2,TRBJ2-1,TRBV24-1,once,TGTGCCACCAGTGGTCCAGAAGCGGGAACATACAATGAGCAGTTCTTC,CATSGPEAGTYNEQFF
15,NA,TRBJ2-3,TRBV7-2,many,TGTGCCAGCAGCTTAGTTGGGACTAGCACAGATACGCAGTATTTT,CASSLVGTSTDTQYF
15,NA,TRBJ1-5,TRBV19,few,TGTGCCAGTAGTATCGAGACAGCCCTCGGACAGCCCCAGCATTTT,CASSIETALGQPQHF
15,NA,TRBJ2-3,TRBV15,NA,TGTGCCACCAGCAGAGGAGTTGGGAGGACAGATACGCAGTATTTT,CATSRGVGRTDTQYF
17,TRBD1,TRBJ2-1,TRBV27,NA,TGTGCCAGCAGTTTTGGTCTTCAGGGGGCTAGATTAAATGAGCAGTTCTTC,CASSFGLQGARLNEQFF
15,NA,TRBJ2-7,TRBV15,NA,TGTGCCACCAGCAGAGATCAGGAGGGCCGCTACGAGCAGTACTTC,CATSRDQEGRYEQYF
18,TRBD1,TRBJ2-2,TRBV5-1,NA,TGCGCCAGCAGCCTGTCGAGGCGGGACAGGGGGTTCACCGGGGAGCTGTTTTTT,CASSLSRRDRGFTGELFF
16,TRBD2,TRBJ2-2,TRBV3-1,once,TGTGCCAGCAGCAACCGACTAGCGGGAGTTACCGGGGAGCTGTTTTTT,CASSNRLAGVTGELFF
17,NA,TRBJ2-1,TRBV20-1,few,TGCAGTGCGCCGCAACGCATGGGGGGGCAAAACTCGAATGAGCAGTTCTTC,CSAPQRMGGQNSNEQFF
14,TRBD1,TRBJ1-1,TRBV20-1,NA,TGCAGTGCTAGAGACCCACAGGGGGCCACTGAAGCTTTCTTT,CSARDPQGATEAFF
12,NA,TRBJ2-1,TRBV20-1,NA,TGCAGTGCTTACGTCGGATACAATGAGCAGTTCTTC,CSAYVGYNEQFF
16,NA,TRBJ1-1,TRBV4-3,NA,TGCGCCAGCAGCCGATTTCGGGGATCGTCGAACACTGAAGCTTTCTTT,CASSRFRGSSNTEAFF